This T cell receptor beta chain is drawn from a study of shared clonotypes between healthy human individuals. Study context: Each donor contributed plates that comprised three CD4 naive, three CD4 memory, two CD8 naive and one CD8 memory. Study-wide results and caveats: As a rule, naive subsets had a larger estimated richness than memory subsets.

Of note for this clone: Its target is not known.

V lost 1 base, J lost 5 bases, and 6 bases stayed unmatched. From germline, CDR1 is MGHRA and CDR2 YSYEKL. The CDR3 has 15 amino acids. An even split of each subset's genomic DNA across several immunoSEQ plates was performed. Authors' data handling: Filtering differed, since immunoSEQ gave only junction sequences and no quality scores. Sequencing used immunoSEQ multiplex PCR; TCRdb keeps in-frame clones, though not all of them. Clone size and the V and J calls come from that table; the DNA yielded D and trimming. In the table there are more than 1 million clones, around 78% of which are singletons. This TCR derives from a man younger than 30 in good health. Some clones in this sample may be carry-over from other donors' samples. The chain is built from TRBV4-1 and TRBJ2-3; 7 nucleotides match TRBD2. The sample taken for sequencing was memory CD4+ T cells from PBMCs. This sample's subset: CD45RA-negative fraction. The CDR3 DNA follows: TGCGCCAGCAGCCAAGGGTGGATAGCGGGAGATACGCAGTATTTT. It translates to CASSQGWIAGDTQYF.